One sample yielded the 23 T cell receptor beta chains listed below, sequenced in a study of T cell changes during pregnancy in multiple sclerosis. TCRdb's table, derived via immunoSEQ multiplex PCR, lists solely in-frame clones and lacks some. The profile covers over 35,000 clones, with approximately 90% appearing a single time and under 0.95% taken by the ten largest. Source: CD4+ T cells from peripheral blood mononuclear cells, taken after pregnancy. These receptors were obtained from a female donor with multiple sclerosis, enrolled in a pregnancy study.

V usage is TRBV18 and J usage is TRBJ2-3; a possible D gene is TRBD2 (5 bases). This CDR3 comprises 15 residues. V was clipped by 6 bases and J by 6 bases, with 19 bases between them. The V gene's germline CDR1 is KGHSH and CDR2 LQKENI. CDR3 protein: CASSPLRGLDDTQYF. The CDR3 DNA reads TGTGCCAGCTCGCCTCTCCGGGGTCTAGACGATACGCAGTATTTT. Supplemented by reference TRBV18 and TRBJ2-3, the full variable domain reads NAGVMQNPRHLVRRRGQEARLRCSPMKGHSHVYWYRQLPEEGLKFMVYLQKENIIDESGMPKERFSAEFPKEGPSILRIQQVVRGDSAAYFCASSPLRGLDDTQYFGPGTRLTVL.

This clone was counted once. The V and J genes are TRBV11-3 and TRBJ2-3; D call uncertain. The V end was cut by 4 bases, the J end by 7 bases, with 9 bases between. Germline V lookup: CDR1 SGHNT, CDR2 YENEEA. The CDR3 runs 12 residues. In DNA, the CDR3 is TGTGCCAGCAGCTCCCGACATAATACGCAGTATTTT. Encoded protein: CASSSRHNTQYF.

The genes are TRBV7-2 and TRBJ1-6; D gene unclear. The CDR3 sequence is 17 residues long. Looked up from germline, CDR1 is SGHTA and CDR2 is FQGNSA. Between the trimmed V and J ends, which lost 0 bases and 0 bases, there was a span of 9 bases. The CDR3 region is CASSLAGLSSYNSPLHF. The CDR3 DNA sequence: TGTGCCAGCAGCTTAGCCGGGTTAAGCTCCTATAATTCACCCCTCCACTTT.

This clone turned up a few times. The chain uses TRBV27 and TRBJ1-6, with 10 bases matching TRBD1. The CDR3 consists of 15 residues. J was trimmed by 8 bases and V by 2 bases; bases with no gene match: 3. CDR1 is MNHEY, CDR2 SMNVEV, per germline (reference sequence). The CDR3 spells CASSLDRGPDSPLHF. The CDR3 DNA sequence: TGTGCCAGCAGTTTAGACAGGGGGCCAGATTCACCCCTCCACTTT.

This clone was counted only a few times. The CDR3 spells CASSQDVSSSGNTIYF. CDR3 DNA sequence: TGCGCCAGCAGCCAAGATGTATCCTCGTCTGGAAACACCATATATTTT. The chain uses TRBV4-1 and TRBJ1-3; no reliable D call. This CDR3 is 16 amino acids long. The germline V gene has CDR1 MGHRA and CDR2 YSYEKL. Trimming stripped 0 bases from V and 1 base from J, with 10 bases between.

The DNA of the CDR3 is TGTGCCAGCAGGGGAGGGGATGGCTACACCTTC. This gives the protein CASRGGDGYTF. J is TRBJ1-2 and V is TRBV6-5; a possible D gene is TRBD1 (5 bases). Trimming removed 6 bases at V and 6 bases at J, with 8 bases between. From germline, CDR1 is MNHEY and CDR2 SVGAGI. This CDR3 has 11 residues.

The V gene is TRBV10-3, the J gene TRBJ2-6; no firm D call. The CDR3 is 15 amino acids. Trimming took 6 bases from V and 4 from J, leaving 13 bases between them. CDR1 is ENHRY, CDR2 SYGVKD, per germline. CDR3 coding DNA: TGTGCCATCAGCGGAACAGTACAAGGGGCCAACGTCCTGACTTTC. This gives the protein CAISGTVQGANVLTF.

The chain links TRBV6-5 to TRBJ2-5; 13 bases are a match to TRBD2. CDR1 is MNHEY, CDR2 SVGAGI, per germline. J gave up 4 bases and V 6 bases, and 5 bases lay outside the gene matches. The CDR3 length is 15 residues. The CDR3 DNA follows: TGTGCCAGCAGATTACTAGCGGGGGGGCTAGAGACCCAGTACTTC. This gives the protein CASRLLAGGLETQYF.

J is TRBJ1-1 and V is TRBV28, with a tentative D call TRBD1 (5 bases). This CDR3 contains 12 residues. CDR1 MDHEN and CDR2 SYDVKM come from the germline V gene. V lost 7 bases and J 4 bases, leaving 10 bases between the germline ends. CDR3 DNA: TGTGCCAGCACGCTGGGGGGCACTGAAGCTTTCTTT. Amino acid sequence: CASTLGGTEAFF.

In DNA, the CDR3 is TGTGCCAGCAGCACCCGGGACAGGGGGCGAGGAGAGACCCAGTACTTC. Its translation is CASSTRDRGRGETQYF. V usage is TRBV11-1 and J usage is TRBJ2-5, with 12 bases fitting TRBD1. Germline CDR1 and CDR2: SGHAT and FQDESV (reference sequence). With 5 bases clipped from V and 4 bases from J, the junction kept 8 bases outside the gene matches. The CDR3 spans 16 residues.

This chain connects TRBV7-3 to TRBJ1-1; a weak D match, TRBD1 (5 bases). Looked up from germline, CDR1 is SGHTA and CDR2 is FQGTGA. The V end lost 0 bases, the J end lost 5 bases, and 13 bases lay between the germline ends. The CDR3 is 15 amino acids. DNA for the CDR3: TGTGCCAGCAGCTTAACACCGGGCGGGGGTACTGAAGCTTTCTTT. Protein: CASSLTPGGGTEAFF.

V gene TRBV15 combines with J gene TRBJ2-1; D perhaps matches TRBD2 (6 bases). Deletions cut 0 bases from V and 0 bases from J, with 15 bases between. Germline V gene lookup returns CDR1 LNHNV and CDR2 YYDKDF (reference sequence). CDR3 length: 18 amino acids. CDR3 coding DNA: TGTGCCACCAGCAGAGATCATGGGGGGATTAGCTCCTACAATGAGCAGTTCTTC. This codes for CATSRDHGGISSYNEQFF.

The chain couples TRBV4-1 to TRBJ2-5; no definite D call. Trimming shortened V by 0 bases and J by 4 bases, and 9 bases separated the two germline ends. Germline V lookup: CDR1 MGHRA, CDR2 YSYEKL. The CDR3 is 14 amino acids. CDR3: CASSQDDTAETQYF. The CDR3 coding sequence is TGCGCCAGCAGCCAAGATGACACGGCAGAGACCCAGTACTTC.

The rearrangement links TRBV7-8 to TRBJ2-1; D is possibly TRBD1 (6 bases). CDR3 length equals 13 residues. Looked up from germline, CDR1 is SGHVS and CDR2 is FQNEAQ. The V and J ends lost 5 bases and 5 bases respectively, with 10 bases between them. The CDR3 protein is CASSLGQNNEQFF. The DNA of the CDR3 is TGTGCCAGCAGCCTAGGACAGAACAATGAGCAGTTCTTC.

The rearrangement joins TRBV4-3 to TRBJ2-1; maybe TRBD2 (6 bases). V lost 1 base and J lost 9, with 19 bases in between. Germline-derived CDR1 and CDR2 are LGHNA and YSLEER. The CDR3 loop spans 16 amino acids. The CDR3 DNA is TGCGCCAGCAGCCAAGGGGCCGGGACTCAACTCCCTGAGCAGTTCTTC. Translation: CASSQGAGTQLPEQFF.

This clone was seen just once. The chain employs TRBV28 and TRBJ2-5; D is uncertain. Germline lookup yields CDR1 MDHEN and CDR2 SYDVKM. The CDR3 covers 12 residues. The germline V and J ends were trimmed by 4 bases and 0 bases, with 3 bases remaining between them. This CDR3 reads CASSSYQETQYF. Here the CDR3 DNA reads TGTGCCAGCAGTTCCTACCAAGAGACCCAGTACTTC.

The chain has TRBV30 and TRBJ1-6; TRBD1 is a possible D gene (6 bases). From germline, CDR1 is GTSNPN and CDR2 SVGIG (reference sequence). V lost 8 bases and J 0 bases, leaving 11 bases between the germline ends. The CDR3 is 14 residues long. In nucleotides, the CDR3 is TGTGCCATCGACAGGCGCTCCTATAATTCACCCCTCCACTTT. It specifies CAIDRRSYNSPLHF.

The chain is built from TRBV30 and TRBJ2-5; TRBD1 agrees at 8 bases. V lost 8 bases and J lost 4; bases outside the gene matches: 9. CDR1 and CDR2 (germline): GTSNPN, SVGIG (reference sequence). CDR3 length: 13 residues. DNA of the CDR3: TGTGCCGTAACTCGGGACAGGCGAGAGACCCAGTACTTC. Protein: CAVTRDRRETQYF.

The genes are TRBV2 and TRBJ2-2; the D gene is possibly TRBD1 (6 bases). Germline values: CDR1 SNHLY, CDR2 FYNNEI. The CDR3 totals 13 residues. Trimming took off 5 bases at V and 4 bases at J, with 8 bases between the two ends. This chain's CDR3 is CASSTQGTGELFF. The CDR3 bases are TGTGCCAGCAGTACACAGGGCACCGGGGAGCTGTTTTTT.

The chain uses TRBV11-3 and TRBJ2-7, with D unresolved. V gave up 2 bases and J gave up 2 bases, with 10 bases separating them. The CDR3 contains 14 residues. CDR1 SGHNT and CDR2 YENEEA come from the germline V gene. The chain's CDR3 is CASSLRGSAYEQYF. CDR3 DNA sequence: TGTGCCAGCAGCTTACGCGGCTCCGCCTACGAGCAGTACTTC.

In this sample, this clone turned up a few times. This chain connects TRBV5-1 to TRBJ1-1, with a possible D match to TRBD1 (6 bases). Germline V gives CDR1 SGHRS, CDR2 YFSETQ. Trimming left V 0 bases short and J 4 bases short, with 13 bases between. This CDR3 region has 15 residues. DNA of the CDR3: TGCGCCAGCAGCTTGGGAGGGGGAGATATCACTGAAGCTTTCTTT. It is translated as CASSLGGGDITEAFF.

V usage is TRBV6-6 and J usage is TRBJ2-5; weak D call: TRBD2 (6 bases). V lost 2 bases and J 4 bases, leaving 11 bases between the germline ends. CDR3 length: 14 residues. The germline gives CDR1 MNHNY, CDR2 SVGAGI (reference sequence). The DNA of the CDR3 is TGTGCCAGCAGTTACCTGACAGCGGGAGAGACCCAGTACTTC. This gives the protein CASSYLTAGETQYF.

This chain links TRBV28 with TRBJ2-7; TRBD1 matches 7 bases. The V segment lost 8 bases and the J segment 7 bases; nucleotides outside the gene matches: 14. CDR3 size: 14 residues. Per germline, CDR1 MDHEN and CDR2 SYDVKM. CDR3: CASGTVPPAREQYF. The CDR3 DNA reads TGTGCCAGCGGGACAGTCCCCCCAGCGAGGGAGCAGTACTTC. The entire variable domain, with the rest obtained from reference TRBV28 and TRBJ2-7, is as follows: DVKVTQSSRYLVKRTGEKVFLECVQDMDHENMFWYRQDPGLGLRLIYFSYDVKMKEKGDIPEGYSVSREKKERFSLILESASTNQTSMYLCASGTVPPAREQYFGPGTRLTVT.